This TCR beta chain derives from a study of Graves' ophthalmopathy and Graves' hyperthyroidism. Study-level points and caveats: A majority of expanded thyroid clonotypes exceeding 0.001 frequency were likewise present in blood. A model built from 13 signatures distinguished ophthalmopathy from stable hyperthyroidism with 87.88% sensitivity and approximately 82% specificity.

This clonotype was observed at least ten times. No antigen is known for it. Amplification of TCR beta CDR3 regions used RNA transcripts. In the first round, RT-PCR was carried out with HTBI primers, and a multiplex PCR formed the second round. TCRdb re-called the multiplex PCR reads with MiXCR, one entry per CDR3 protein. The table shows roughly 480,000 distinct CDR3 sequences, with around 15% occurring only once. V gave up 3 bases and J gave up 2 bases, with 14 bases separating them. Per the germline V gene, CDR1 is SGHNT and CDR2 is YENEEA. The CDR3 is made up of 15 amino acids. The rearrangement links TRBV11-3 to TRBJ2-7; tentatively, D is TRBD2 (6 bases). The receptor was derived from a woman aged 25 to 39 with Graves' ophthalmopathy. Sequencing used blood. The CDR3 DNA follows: TGTGCCAGCAGCTTCGTCACTAGCCGTCCCTACGAGCAGTACTTC. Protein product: CASSFVTSRPYEQYF. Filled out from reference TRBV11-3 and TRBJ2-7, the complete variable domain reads EAGVVQSPRYKIIEKKQPVAFWCNPISGHNTLYWYLQNLGQGPELLIRYENEEAVDDSQLPKDRFSAERLKGVDSTLKIQPAELGDSAVYLCASSFVTSRPYEQYFGPGTRLTVT.